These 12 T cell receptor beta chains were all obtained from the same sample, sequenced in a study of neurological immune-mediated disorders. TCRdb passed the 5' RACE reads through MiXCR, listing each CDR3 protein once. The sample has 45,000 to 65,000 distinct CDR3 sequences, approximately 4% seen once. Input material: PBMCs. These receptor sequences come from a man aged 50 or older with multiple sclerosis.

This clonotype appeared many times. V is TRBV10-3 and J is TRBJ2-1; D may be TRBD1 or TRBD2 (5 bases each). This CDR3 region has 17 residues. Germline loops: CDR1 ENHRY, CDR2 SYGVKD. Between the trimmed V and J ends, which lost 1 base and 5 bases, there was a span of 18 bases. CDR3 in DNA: TGTGCCATCAGTGAGTACGGGGCAGGGACCGAAAACAATGAGCAGTTCTTC. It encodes CAISEYGAGTENNEQFF.

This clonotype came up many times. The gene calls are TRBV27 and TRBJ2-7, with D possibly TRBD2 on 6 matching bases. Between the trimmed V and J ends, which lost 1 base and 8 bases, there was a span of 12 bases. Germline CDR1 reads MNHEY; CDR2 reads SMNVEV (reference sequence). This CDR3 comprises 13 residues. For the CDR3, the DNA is TGTGCCAGCAGTTTATTGGAGGGTATGAAGCAGTACTTC. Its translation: CASSLLEGMKQYF.

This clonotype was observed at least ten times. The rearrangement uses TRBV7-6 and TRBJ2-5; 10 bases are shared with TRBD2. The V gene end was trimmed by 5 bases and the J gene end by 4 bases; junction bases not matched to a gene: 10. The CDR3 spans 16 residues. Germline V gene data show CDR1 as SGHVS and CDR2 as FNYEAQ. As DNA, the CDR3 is TGTGCCAGCAGCCTGGGAAGCGGGGGGGCCGGAGAGACCCAGTACTTC. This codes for CASSLGSGGAGETQYF.

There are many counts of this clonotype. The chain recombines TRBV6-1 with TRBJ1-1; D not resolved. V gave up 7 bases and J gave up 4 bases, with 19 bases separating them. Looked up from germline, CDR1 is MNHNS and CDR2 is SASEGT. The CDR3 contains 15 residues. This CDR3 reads CASTPFFAGSTEAFF. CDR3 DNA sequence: TGTGCCAGCACTCCCTTTTTTGCTGGAAGCACTGAAGCTTTCTTT.

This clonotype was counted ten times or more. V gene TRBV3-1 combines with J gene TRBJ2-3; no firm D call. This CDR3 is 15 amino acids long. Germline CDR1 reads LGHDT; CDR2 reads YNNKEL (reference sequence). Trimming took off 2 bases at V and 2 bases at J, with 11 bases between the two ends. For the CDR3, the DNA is TGTGCCAGCAGCCAATCGAGTGATTTCACAGATACGCAGTATTTT. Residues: CASSQSSDFTDTQYF.

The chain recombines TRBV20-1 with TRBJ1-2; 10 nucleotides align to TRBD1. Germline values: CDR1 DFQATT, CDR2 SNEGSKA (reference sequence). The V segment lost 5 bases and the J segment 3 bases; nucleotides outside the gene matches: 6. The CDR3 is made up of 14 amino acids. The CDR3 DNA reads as TGCAGTGCTTCCCCGGGACAGGGGTACTATGGCTACACCTTC. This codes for CSASPGQGYYGYTF.

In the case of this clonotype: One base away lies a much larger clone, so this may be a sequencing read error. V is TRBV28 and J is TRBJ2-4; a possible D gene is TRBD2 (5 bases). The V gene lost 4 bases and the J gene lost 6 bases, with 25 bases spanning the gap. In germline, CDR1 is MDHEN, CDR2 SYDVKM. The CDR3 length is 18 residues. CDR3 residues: CASSSPRPEATKRNIQYF. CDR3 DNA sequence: TGTGCCAGCAGTTCCCCTCGTCCGGAGGCAACAAAAAGAAACATTCAGTACTTC.

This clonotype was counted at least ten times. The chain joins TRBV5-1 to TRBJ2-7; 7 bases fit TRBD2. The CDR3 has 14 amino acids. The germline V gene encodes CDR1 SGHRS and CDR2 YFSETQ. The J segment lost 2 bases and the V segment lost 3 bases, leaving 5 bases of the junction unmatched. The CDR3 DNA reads TGCGCCAGCAGCTCCGGGACTACCCCCTACGAGCAGTACTTC. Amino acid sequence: CASSSGTTPYEQYF. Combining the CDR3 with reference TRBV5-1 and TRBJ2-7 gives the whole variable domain KAGVTQTPRYLIKTRGQQVTLSCSPISGHRSVSWYQQTPGQGLQFLFEYFSETQRNKGNFPGRFSGRQFSNSRSEMNVSTLELGDSALYLCASSSGTTPYEQYFGPGTRLTVT.

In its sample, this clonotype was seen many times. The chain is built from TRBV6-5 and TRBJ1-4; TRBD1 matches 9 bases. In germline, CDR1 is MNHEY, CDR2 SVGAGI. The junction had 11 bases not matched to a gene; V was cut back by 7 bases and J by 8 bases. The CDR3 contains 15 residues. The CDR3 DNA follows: TGTGCCAGCAAGAAACAGGGGGCAGGTGGCGAAAAACTGTTTTTT. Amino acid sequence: CASKKQGAGGEKLFF.

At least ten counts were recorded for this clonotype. The chain's CDR3 is CASSLPGHPSYEQYF. In DNA form, the CDR3 reads TGTGCCAGCAGCCTCCCGGGACACCCATCCTACGAGCAGTACTTC. V gene TRBV7-2 combines with J gene TRBJ2-7; tentatively, D is TRBD1 (6 bases). The CDR3 is 15 amino acids. Looked up from germline, CDR1 is SGHTA and CDR2 is FQGNSA. Trimming cost V 5 bases and J 1 base, with 15 bases left between them.

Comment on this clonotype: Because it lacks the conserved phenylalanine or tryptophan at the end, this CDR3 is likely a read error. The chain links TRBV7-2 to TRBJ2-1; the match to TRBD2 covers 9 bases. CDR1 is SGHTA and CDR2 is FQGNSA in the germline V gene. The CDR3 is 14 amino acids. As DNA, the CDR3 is TGTGGGGGAGGAGCGGGAGGTGACTACAATGAGCAGTTCTGC. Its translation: CGGGAGGDYNEQFC.

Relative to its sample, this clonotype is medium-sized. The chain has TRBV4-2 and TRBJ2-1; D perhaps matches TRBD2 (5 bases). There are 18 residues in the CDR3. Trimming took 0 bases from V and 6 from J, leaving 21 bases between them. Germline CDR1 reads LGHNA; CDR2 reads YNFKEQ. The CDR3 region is CASSQDGFSGTPTNEQFF. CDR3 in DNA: TGTGCCAGCAGCCAAGACGGCTTCTCGGGAACTCCGACCAATGAGCAGTTCTTC.